The T cell receptor (beta chain) under discussion was sequenced for a study of PD-1 blockade in classical Hodgkin lymphoma. The germline V gene has CDR1 LNHNV and CDR2 YYDKDF (reference sequence). Trimming left V 0 bases short and J 8 bases short, with 11 bases between. This CDR3 spans 15 amino acids. Every one of the patients relapsed after autologous stem cell transplantation (brentuximab vedotin exposure was variable). Data came from immunoSEQ multiplex PCR; TCRdb stores just in-frame clones and leaves some out. The sample lists about 23,000 clones, around 64% occurring once. Study conclusions and caveats: Still unresolved is the cause of the repertoire differences, which may be disease activity or prior therapy. Baseline diversity resembling that of newly diagnosed patients was seen in complete responders.

Only a few counts were recorded for this clone. Antigen: not known. The chain is built from TRBV15 and TRBJ1-6; TRBD1 is a possible D gene (6 bases). Sequencing was performed on peripheral blood mononuclear cells (PBMCs), taken at baseline. This sequence originates from a human donor with classical Hodgkin lymphoma. CDR3 in amino acids: CATSREGGGYSPLHF. CDR3 sequence (DNA): TGTGCCACCAGCAGAGAAGGGGGGGGGTATTCACCCCTCCACTTT.